The sequence of this TCR beta chain was determined in a study of blood T cell repertoires in COVID-19. Study in general: Researchers got acute and convalescent COVID-19 samples from the United States, Italy and Spain.

The CDR3 sequence is 14 residues long. The germline CDR1 and CDR2 sequences are SGHRS and YFSETQ. The germline V and J ends were trimmed by 4 bases and 0 bases, with 10 bases remaining between them. Individuals drawn from 20 to 25 US areas were about 18 to 95 years old. Assignment of participants to cohorts was predicated upon participant-reported clinical history. Donors in Cohort 3 who had recovered were those with two negative PCRs, healthcare professional clearance, or resolution of their symptoms. Profiled with immunoSEQ multiplex PCR; TCRdb holds only in-frame clones, not every one. The sample carries 220,000 or so clones, about 82% recorded once.

This rearrangement joins TRBV5-1 to TRBJ1-1; D not resolved. Sequenced input: PBMCs or T cells enriched from blood (not recorded which). The source is a woman in her 50s who had recovered from COVID-19. CDR3 coding DNA: TGCGCCAGCAGCGTCGGGGATTTGAACACTGAAGCTTTCTTT. Its translation: CASSVGDLNTEAFF.